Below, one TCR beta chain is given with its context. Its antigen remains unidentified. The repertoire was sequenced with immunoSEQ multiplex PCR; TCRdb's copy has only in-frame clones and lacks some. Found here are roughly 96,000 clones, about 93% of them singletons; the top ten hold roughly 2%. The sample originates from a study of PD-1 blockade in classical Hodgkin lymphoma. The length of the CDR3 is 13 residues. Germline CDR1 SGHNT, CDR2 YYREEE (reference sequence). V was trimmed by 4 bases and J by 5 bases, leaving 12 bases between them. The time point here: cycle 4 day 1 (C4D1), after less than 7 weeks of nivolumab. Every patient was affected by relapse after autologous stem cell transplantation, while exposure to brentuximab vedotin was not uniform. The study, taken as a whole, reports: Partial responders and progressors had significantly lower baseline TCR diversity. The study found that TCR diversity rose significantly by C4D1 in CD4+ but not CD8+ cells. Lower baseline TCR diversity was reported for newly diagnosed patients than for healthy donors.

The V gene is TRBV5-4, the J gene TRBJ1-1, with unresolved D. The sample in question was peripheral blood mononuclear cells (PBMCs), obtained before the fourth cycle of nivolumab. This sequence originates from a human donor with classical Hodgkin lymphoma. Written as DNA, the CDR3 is TGTGCCAGCAGCGATCGTGGGCGAACTGAAGCTTTCTTT. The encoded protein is CASSDRGRTEAFF.